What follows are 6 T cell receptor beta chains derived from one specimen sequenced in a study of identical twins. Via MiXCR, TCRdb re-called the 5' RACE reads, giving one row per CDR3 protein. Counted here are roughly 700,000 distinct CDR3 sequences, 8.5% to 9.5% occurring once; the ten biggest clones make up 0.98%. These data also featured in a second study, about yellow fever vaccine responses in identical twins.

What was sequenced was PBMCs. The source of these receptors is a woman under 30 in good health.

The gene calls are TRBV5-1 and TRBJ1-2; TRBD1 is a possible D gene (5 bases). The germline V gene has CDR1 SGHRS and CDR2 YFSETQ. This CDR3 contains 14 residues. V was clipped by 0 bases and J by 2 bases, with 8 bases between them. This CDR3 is CASSLEGRNYGYTF. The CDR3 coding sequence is TGCGCCAGCAGCTTGGAGGGGAGAAACTATGGCTACACCTTC.

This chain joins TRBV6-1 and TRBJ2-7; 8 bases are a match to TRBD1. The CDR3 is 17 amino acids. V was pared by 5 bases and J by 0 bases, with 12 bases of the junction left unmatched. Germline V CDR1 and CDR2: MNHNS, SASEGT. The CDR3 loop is CASSRLAGTGVSYEQYF. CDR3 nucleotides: TGTGCCAGCAGTCGACTGGCCGGGACAGGCGTCTCCTACGAGCAGTACTTC.

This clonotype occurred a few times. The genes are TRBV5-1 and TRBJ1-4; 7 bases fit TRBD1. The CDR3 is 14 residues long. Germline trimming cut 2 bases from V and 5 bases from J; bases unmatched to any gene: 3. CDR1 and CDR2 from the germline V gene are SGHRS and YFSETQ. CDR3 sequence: CASSFGRGNEKLFF. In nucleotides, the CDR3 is TGCGCCAGCAGCTTTGGCAGGGGGAATGAAAAACTGTTTTTT.

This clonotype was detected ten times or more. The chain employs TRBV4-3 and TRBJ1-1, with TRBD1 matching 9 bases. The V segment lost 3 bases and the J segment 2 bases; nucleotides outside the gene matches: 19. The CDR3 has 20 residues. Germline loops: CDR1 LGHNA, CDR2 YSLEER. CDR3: CASSQQPGDRELLTNTEAFF. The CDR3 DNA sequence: TGCGCCAGCAGCCAGCAGCCCGGGGACAGGGAGCTCCTTACCAACACTGAAGCTTTCTTT.

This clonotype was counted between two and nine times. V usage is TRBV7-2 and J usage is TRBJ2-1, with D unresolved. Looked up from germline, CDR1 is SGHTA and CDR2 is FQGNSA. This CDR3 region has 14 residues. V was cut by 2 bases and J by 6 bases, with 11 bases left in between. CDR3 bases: TGTGCCAGCAGCTTAAAAGCCGGAATCAATGAGCAGTTCTTC. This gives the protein CASSLKAGINEQFF.

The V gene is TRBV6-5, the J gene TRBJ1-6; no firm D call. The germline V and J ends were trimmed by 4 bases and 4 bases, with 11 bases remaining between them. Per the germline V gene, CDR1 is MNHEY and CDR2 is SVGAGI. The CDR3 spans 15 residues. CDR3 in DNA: TGTGCCAGCAGTTTGCGGGCCGGGTATAATTCACCCCTCCACTTT. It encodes CASSLRAGYNSPLHF.